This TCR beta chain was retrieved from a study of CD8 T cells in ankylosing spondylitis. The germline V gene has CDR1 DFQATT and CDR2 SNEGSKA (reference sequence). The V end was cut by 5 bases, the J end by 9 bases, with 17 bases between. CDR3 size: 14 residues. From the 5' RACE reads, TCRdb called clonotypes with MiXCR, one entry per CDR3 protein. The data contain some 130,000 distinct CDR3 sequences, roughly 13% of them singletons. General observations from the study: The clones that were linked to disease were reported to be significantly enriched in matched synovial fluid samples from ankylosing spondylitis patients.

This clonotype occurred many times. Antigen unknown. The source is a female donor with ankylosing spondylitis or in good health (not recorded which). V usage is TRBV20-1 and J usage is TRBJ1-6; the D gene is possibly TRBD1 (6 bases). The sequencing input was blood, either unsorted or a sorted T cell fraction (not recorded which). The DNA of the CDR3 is TGCAGTGCTGCATCCCGGCAGGGGAGTTCACCCCTCCACTTT. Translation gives CSAASRQGSSPLHF.